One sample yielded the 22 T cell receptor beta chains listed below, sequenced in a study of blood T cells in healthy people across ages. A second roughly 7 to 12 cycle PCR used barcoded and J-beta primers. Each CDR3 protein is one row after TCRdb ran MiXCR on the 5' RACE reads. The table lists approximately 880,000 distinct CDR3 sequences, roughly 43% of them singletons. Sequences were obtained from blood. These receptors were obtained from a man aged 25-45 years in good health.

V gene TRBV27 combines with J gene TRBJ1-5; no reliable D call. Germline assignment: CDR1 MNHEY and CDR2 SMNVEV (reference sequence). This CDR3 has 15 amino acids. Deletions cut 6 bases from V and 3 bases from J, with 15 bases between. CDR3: CASRIGQVPNQPQHF. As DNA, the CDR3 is TGTGCCAGCAGAATTGGGCAGGTTCCCAATCAGCCCCAGCATTTT.

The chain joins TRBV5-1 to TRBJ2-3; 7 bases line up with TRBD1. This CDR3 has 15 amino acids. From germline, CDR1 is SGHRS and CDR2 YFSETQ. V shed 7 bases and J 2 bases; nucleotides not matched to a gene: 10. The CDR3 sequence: CASFRNDRVTDTQYF. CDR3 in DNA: TGCGCCAGCTTCCGGAACGACAGGGTCACAGATACGCAGTATTTT.

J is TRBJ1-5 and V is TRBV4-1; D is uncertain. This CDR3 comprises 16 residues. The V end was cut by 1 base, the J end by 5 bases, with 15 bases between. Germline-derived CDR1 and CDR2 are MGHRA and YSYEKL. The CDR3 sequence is CASSQAWVERYQPQHF. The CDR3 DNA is TGCGCCAGCAGCCAAGCGTGGGTCGAAAGATATCAGCCCCAGCATTTT.

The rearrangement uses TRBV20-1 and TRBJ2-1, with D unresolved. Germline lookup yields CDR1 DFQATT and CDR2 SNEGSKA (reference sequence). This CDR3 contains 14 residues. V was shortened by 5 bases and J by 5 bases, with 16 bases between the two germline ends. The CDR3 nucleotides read TGCAGTGCTCCCTCGCTGTACAAGAACAATGAGCAGTTCTTC. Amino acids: CSAPSLYKNNEQFF.

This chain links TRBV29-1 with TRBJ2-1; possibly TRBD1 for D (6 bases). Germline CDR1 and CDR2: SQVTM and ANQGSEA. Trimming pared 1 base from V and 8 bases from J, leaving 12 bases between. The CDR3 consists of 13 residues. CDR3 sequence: CSVEGTGSDEQFF. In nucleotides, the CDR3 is TGCAGCGTTGAAGGAACAGGGTCGGATGAGCAGTTCTTC.

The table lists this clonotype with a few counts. The CDR3 here is CASSKGTRLLNYGYTF. CDR3 DNA: TGTGCCAGCAGCAAAGGAACGAGGCTTCTTAACTATGGCTACACCTTC. This chain uses TRBV21-1 with TRBJ1-2. TRBV21-1 is listed as a pseudogene. The CDR3 spans 16 residues.

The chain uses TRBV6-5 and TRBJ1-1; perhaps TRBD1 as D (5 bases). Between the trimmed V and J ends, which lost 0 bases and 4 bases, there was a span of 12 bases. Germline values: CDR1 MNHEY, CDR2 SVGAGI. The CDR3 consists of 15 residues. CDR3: CASSYSRAPFTEAFF. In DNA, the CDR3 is TGTGCCAGCAGTTACTCCAGGGCCCCCTTCACTGAAGCTTTCTTT.

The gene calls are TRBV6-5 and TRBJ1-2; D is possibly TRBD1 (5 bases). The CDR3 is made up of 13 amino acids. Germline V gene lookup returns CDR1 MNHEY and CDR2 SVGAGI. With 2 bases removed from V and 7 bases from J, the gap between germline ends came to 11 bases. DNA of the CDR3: TGTGCCAGCAGTTACGACAGCCGCGGTGGCTACACCTTC. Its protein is CASSYDSRGGYTF.

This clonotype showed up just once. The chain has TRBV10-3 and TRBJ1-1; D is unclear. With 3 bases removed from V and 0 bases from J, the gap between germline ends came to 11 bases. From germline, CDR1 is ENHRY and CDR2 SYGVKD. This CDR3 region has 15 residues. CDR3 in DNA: TGTGCCATCAGTGATTCGGGATACCTGAACACTGAAGCTTTCTTT. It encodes CAISDSGYLNTEAFF.

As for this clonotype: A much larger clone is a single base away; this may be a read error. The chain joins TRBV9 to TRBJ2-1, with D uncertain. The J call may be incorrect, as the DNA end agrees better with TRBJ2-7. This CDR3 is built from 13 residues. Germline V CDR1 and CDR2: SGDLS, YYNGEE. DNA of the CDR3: TGTGCCAGCAGCGTAGGATCCTACAATGAGCAGTACTTC. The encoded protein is CASSVGSYNEQYF.

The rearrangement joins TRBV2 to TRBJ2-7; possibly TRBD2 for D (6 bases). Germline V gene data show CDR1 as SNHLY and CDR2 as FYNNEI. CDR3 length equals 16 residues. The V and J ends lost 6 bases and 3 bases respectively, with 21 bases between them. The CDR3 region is CASRKGLSISFYEQYF. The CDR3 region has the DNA TGTGCCAGCAGAAAAGGACTATCGATTTCCTTCTACGAGCAGTACTTC.

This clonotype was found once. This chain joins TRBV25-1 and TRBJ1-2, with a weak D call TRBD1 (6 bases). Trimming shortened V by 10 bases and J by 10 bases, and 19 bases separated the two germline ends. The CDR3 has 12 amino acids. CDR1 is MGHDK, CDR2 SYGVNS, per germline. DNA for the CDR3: TGTGCCAACGTTGGGACAACCCCTAACTACACCTTC. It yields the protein CANVGTTPNYTF.

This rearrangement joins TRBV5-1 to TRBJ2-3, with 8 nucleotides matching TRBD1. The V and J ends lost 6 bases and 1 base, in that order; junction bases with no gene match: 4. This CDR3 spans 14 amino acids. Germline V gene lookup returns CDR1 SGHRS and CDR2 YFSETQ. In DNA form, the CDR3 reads TGCGCCAGCACGCAGGGGGCTGGCACAGATACGCAGTATTTT. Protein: CASTQGAGTDTQYF.

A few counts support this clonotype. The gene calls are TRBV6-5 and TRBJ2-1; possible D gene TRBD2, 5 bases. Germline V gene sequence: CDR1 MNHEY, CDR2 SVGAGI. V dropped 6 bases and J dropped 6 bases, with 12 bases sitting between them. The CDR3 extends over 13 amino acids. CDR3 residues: CASSSFRGNEQFF. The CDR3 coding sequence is TGTGCCAGCAGCTCTTTCCGGGGCAATGAGCAGTTCTTC.

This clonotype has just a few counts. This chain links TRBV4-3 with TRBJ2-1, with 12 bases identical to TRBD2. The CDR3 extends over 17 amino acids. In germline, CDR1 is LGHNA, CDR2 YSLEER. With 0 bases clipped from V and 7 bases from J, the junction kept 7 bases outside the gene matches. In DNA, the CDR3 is TGCGCCAGCAGCCAAGACAGAATGCTAGCGGGGGGGAATGAGCAGTTCTTC. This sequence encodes CASSQDRMLAGGNEQFF.

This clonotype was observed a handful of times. CDR3 nucleotides: TGCGCCAGCAGCAGCGGCAGTGACTCCTACGAGCAGTACTTC. Protein: CASSSGSDSYEQYF. The chain recombines TRBV5-1 with TRBJ2-7; TRBD2 is a possible D gene (5 bases). The CDR3 is made up of 14 amino acids. Trimming removed 4 bases at V and 0 bases at J, with 11 bases between. Germline-derived CDR1 and CDR2 are SGHRS and YFSETQ.

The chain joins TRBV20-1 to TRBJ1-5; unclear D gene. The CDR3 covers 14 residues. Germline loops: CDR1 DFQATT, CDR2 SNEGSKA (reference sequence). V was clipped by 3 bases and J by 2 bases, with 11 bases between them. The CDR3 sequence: CSARNQHGNQPQHF. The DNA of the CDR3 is TGCAGTGCTAGGAATCAACACGGCAATCAGCCCCAGCATTTT.

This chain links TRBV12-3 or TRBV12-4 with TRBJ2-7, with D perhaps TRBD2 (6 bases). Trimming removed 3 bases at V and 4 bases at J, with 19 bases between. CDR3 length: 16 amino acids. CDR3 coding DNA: TGTGCCAGCAGTTTTGAGGGTAGAGCGGGTAAATACGAGCAGTACTTC. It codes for CASSFEGRAGKYEQYF.

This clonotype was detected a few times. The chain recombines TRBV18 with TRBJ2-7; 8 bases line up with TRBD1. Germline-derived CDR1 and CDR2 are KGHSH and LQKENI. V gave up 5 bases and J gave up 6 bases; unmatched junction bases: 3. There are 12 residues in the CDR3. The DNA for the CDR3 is TGTGCCAGCTCAAAACAGGGGGGCGAGCAGTACTTC. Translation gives CASSKQGGEQYF.

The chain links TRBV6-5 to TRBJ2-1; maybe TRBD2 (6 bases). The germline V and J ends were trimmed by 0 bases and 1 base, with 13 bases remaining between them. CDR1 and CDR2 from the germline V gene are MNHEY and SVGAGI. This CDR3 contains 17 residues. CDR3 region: CASSYSFLAASYNEQFF. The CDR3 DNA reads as TGTGCCAGCAGTTACTCCTTCTTAGCGGCTTCCTACAATGAGCAGTTCTTC.

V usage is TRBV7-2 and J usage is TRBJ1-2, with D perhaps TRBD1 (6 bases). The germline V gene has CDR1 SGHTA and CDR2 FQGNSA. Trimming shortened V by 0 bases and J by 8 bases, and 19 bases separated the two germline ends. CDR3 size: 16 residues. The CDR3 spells CASSLAPGAILGGYTF. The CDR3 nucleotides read TGTGCCAGCAGCTTAGCGCCAGGGGCCATCTTAGGGGGCTACACCTTC.

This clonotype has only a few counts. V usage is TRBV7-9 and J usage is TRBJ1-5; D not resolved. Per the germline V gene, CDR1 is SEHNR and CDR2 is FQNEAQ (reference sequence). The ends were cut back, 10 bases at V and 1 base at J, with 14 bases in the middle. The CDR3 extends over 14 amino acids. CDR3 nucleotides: TGTGCCACCCGGGAGGAAAGCAGCAATCAGCCCCAGCATTTT. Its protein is CATREESSNQPQHF.